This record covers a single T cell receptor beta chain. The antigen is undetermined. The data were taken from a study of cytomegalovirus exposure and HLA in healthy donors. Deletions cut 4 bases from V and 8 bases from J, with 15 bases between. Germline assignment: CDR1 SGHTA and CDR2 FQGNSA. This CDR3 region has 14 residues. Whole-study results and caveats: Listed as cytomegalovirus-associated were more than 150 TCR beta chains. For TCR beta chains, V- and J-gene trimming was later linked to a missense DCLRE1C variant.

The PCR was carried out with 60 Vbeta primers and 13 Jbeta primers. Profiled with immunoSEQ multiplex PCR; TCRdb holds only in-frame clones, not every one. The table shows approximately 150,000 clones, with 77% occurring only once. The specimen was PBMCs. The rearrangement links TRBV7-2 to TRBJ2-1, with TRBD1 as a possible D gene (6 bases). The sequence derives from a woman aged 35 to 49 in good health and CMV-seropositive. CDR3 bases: TGTGCCAGCAGCTCCTACAGGGTATGGGATGAGCAGTTCTTC. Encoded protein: CASSSYRVWDEQFF.